This passage covers 27 T cell receptor beta chains from one sample sequenced in a study of blood T cell repertoires in COVID-19. Using immunoSEQ multiplex PCR, the repertoire was profiled, and TCRdb retains in-frame clones only, with some absent. The sample carries some 420,000 clones, 75% to 90% recorded once. The sequencing input was PBMCs or T cells enriched from blood (not recorded which). The receptors stem from a man aged 25-45 years who had recovered from COVID-19.

The rearrangement links TRBV18 to TRBJ2-1, with 10 nucleotides matching TRBD2. Trimming took 6 bases from V and 7 from J; bases not matched to a gene: 12. Germline-derived CDR1 and CDR2 are KGHSH and LQKENI. This CDR3 contains 16 residues. CDR3 nucleotide sequence: TGTGCCAGCTCCCCAAGAGCCCTAGCGGGAGTGAATGAGCAGTTCTTC. It specifies CASSPRALAGVNEQFF.

The gene calls are TRBV27 and TRBJ2-1; 9 bases map to TRBD2. Germline V gives CDR1 MNHEY, CDR2 SMNVEV (reference sequence). J lost 7 bases, V lost 3 bases, and 7 bases had no gene match. The CDR3 runs to 15 residues. CDR3 sequence reads: CASSFGAGGRNEQFF. CDR3 in DNA: TGTGCCAGCAGTTTCGGAGCGGGAGGTCGGAATGAGCAGTTCTTC.

This chain joins TRBV10-1 and TRBJ2-7; 7 bases fit TRBD2. CDR1 is WNHNN and CDR2 is SYGVQD in the germline V gene (reference sequence). J lost 2 bases, V lost 3 bases, and 10 bases had no gene match. This CDR3 has 16 residues. The CDR3 region has the DNA TGCGCCAGCAGTGATGTTACGGCTAGCGGAACCTACGAGCAGTACTTC. Amino acid sequence: CASSDVTASGTYEQYF.

The V and J genes are TRBV28 and TRBJ1-6; 7 bases map to TRBD1. Germline assignment: CDR1 MDHEN and CDR2 SYDVKM. J was trimmed by 14 bases and V by 2 bases; bases with no gene match: 12. This CDR3 comprises 15 residues. CDR3 in DNA: TGTGCCAGCAGTTTAACAGGACAGGCCCTTAGGGCCCTCCACTTT. This translates into CASSLTGQALRALHF.

V is TRBV12-3 or TRBV12-4 and J is TRBJ1-2, with 8 bases aligning to TRBD1. CDR3 length: 13 residues. V was pared by 6 bases and J by 11 bases, with 11 bases of the junction left unmatched. CDR3 in amino acids: CASREQGGAGYTF. CDR3 nucleotide sequence: TGTGCCAGCAGGGAACAGGGGGGCGCAGGGTACACCTTC.

This clone appeared a single time. An end of the junction does not agree with germline; a read error may underlie this. The V gene is TRBV12-3 or TRBV12-4, the J gene TRBJ2-7; a weak D match, TRBD2 (5 bases). This CDR3 spans 11 amino acids. This chain's CDR3 is CASGLNGERYF. Written as DNA, the CDR3 is TGTGCCAGCGGCCTTAATGGGGAGCGGTACTTC.

V usage is TRBV5-1 and J usage is TRBJ1-2, with 9 bases lining up with TRBD1. Germline loops: CDR1 SGHRS, CDR2 YFSETQ. CDR3 length equals 15 residues. V lost 4 bases and J lost 4; bases outside the gene matches: 8. The CDR3 nucleotides read TGCGCCAGCAGCGTGGACAGGGGTGGTAGCTATGGCTACACCTTC. This sequence encodes CASSVDRGGSYGYTF.

The rearrangement uses TRBV7-6 and TRBJ2-1; TRBD2 might be the D (6 bases). The V end lost 1 base, the J end lost 5 bases, and 9 bases lay between the germline ends. CDR3 length: 14 residues. CDR1 and CDR2 (germline): SGHVS, FNYEAQ. The CDR3 reads CASSLERENNEQFF. The CDR3 nucleotides read TGTGCCAGCAGCTTAGAACGGGAGAACAATGAGCAGTTCTTC. Looking up the rest from reference TRBV7-6 and TRBJ2-1 gives the full variable domain: GAGVSQSPRYKVTKRGQDVALRCDPISGHVSLYWYRQALGQGPEFLTYFNYEAQQDKSGLPNDRFSAERPEGSISTLTIQRTEQRDSAMYRCASSLERENNEQFFGPGTRLTVL.

The sample holds one count of this clone. The chain has TRBV19 and TRBJ2-2; 7 positions agree with TRBD1. The V gene end was trimmed by 6 bases and the J gene end by 7 bases; junction bases not matched to a gene: 8. Germline CDR1 and CDR2: LNHDA and SQIVND (reference sequence). There are 14 residues in the CDR3. The CDR3, as DNA: TGTGCCAGTAGCAGACAGGGAATGGTCGGGGAGCTGTTTTTT. Encoded protein: CASSRQGMVGELFF. Together with reference TRBV19 and TRBJ2-2, the CDR3 gives the full variable domain: DGGITQSPKYLFRKEGQNVTLSCEQNLNHDAMYWYRQDPGQGLRLIYYSQIVNDFQKGDIAEGYSVSREKKESFPLTVTSAQKNPTAFYLCASSRQGMVGELFFGEGSRLTVL.

As concerns this clone: A much larger clone lies a single base off, so this may be a read error. The chain carries TRBV5-6 and TRBJ1-5; TRBD1 matches at 7 bases. Germline V CDR1 and CDR2: SGHDT, YYEEEE. This CDR3 spans 14 amino acids. The trim removed 4 bases at V and 2 bases at J, leaving 3 bases unmatched. CDR3 nucleotide sequence: TGTGCCAGCAGCGCAGACAGGGGCAATCAGCCCCAGCATTTT. Translation: CASSADRGNQPQHF.

The rearrangement links TRBV2 to TRBJ1-5; 8 nucleotides align to TRBD1. Trimming removed 6 bases from V and 6 bases from J; junction bases left unmatched: 4. CDR3 length: 13 amino acids. Germline V gene sequence: CDR1 SNHLY, CDR2 FYNNEI. CDR3 protein: CASSGQGTQPQHF. CDR3 nucleotide sequence: TGTGCCAGCAGCGGACAGGGTACTCAGCCCCAGCATTTT.

The J gene is TRBJ2-5, the V gene TRBV5-5, with D unresolved. V gave up 1 base and J gave up 5 bases, with 9 bases separating them. Germline lookup yields CDR1 SGHKS and CDR2 YYEKEE (reference sequence). The length of the CDR3 is 13 residues. CDR3 amino acids: CASSLQDRETQYF. CDR3 nucleotide sequence: TGTGCCAGCAGCTTGCAGGATCGGGAGACCCAGTACTTC.

This chain links TRBV11-2 with TRBJ2-4; D unresolved. Trimming left V 1 base short and J 5 bases short, with 6 bases between. Germline CDR1 reads SGHAT; CDR2 reads FQNNGV. The CDR3 covers 13 residues. The CDR3 spells CASSLARENIQYF. CDR3 in DNA: TGTGCCAGCAGCTTAGCCCGAGAAAACATTCAGTACTTC. The full variable domain, rest sourced from reference TRBV11-2 and TRBJ2-4, is EAGVAQSPRYKIIEKRQSVAFWCNPISGHATLYWYQQILGQGPKLLIQFQNNGVVDDSQLPKDRFSAERLKGVDSTLKIQPAKLEDSAVYLCASSLARENIQYFGAGTRLSVL.

V gene TRBV19 combines with J gene TRBJ1-5; no definite D call. Germline V lookup: CDR1 LNHDA, CDR2 SQIVND (reference sequence). V was clipped by 0 bases and J by 2 bases, with 8 bases between them. This CDR3 is 15 amino acids long. As DNA, the CDR3 is TGTGCCAGTAGTATAGACCCGCGGGGCAATCAGCCCCAGCATTTT. Amino acid sequence: CASSIDPRGNQPQHF. Full variable domain (rest looked up from reference TRBV19 and TRBJ1-5): DGGITQSPKYLFRKEGQNVTLSCEQNLNHDAMYWYRQDPGQGLRLIYYSQIVNDFQKGDIAEGYSVSREKKESFPLTVTSAQKNPTAFYLCASSIDPRGNQPQHFGDGTRLSIL.

This chain uses TRBV7-2 with TRBJ2-7, with D maybe TRBD2 (5 bases). The CDR3 loop spans 16 amino acids. V shed 5 bases and J shed 5 bases, with 22 bases lying between them. CDR1 SGHTA and CDR2 FQGNSA come from the germline V gene. The CDR3, as DNA: TGTGCCAGCAGCCTCCTTTCGGGGAAATCAGGACACGAGCAGTACTTC. Protein: CASSLLSGKSGHEQYF. The full variable domain, its missing parts supplied by reference TRBV7-2 and TRBJ2-7, is GAGVSQSPSNKVTEKGKDVELRCDPISGHTALYWYRQSLGQGLEFLIYFQGNSAPDKSGLPSDRFSAERTGGSVSTLTIQRTQQEDSAVYLCASSLLSGKSGHEQYFGPGTRLTVT.

The chain couples TRBV6-5 to TRBJ1-1, with TRBD1 matching 7 bases. Germline V lookup: CDR1 MNHEY, CDR2 SVGAGI. This CDR3 is 14 amino acids long. Germline trimming cut 5 bases from V and 4 bases from J; bases unmatched to any gene: 7. CDR3 amino acids: CASSTGQSVTEAFF. The DNA for the CDR3 is TGTGCCAGCAGTACGGGACAGTCGGTCACTGAAGCTTTCTTT.

V gene TRBV30 combines with J gene TRBJ1-1; no clear D gene. The germline CDR1 and CDR2 sequences are GTSNPN and SVGIG (reference sequence). The CDR3 is 13 residues long. Trimming left V 4 bases short and J 5 bases short, with 14 bases between. The CDR3 loop reads CAWTRGVPTEAFF. CDR3 in DNA: TGTGCCTGGACCCGCGGGGTCCCGACTGAAGCTTTCTTT. Full variable domain (outside the CDR3, taken from reference TRBV30 and TRBJ1-1): SQTIHQWPATLVQPVGSPLSLECTVEGTSNPNLYWYRQAAGRGLQLLFYSVGIGQISSEVPQNLSASRPQDRQFILSSKKLLLSDSGFYLCAWTRGVPTEAFFGQGTRLTVV.

The rearrangement uses TRBV27 and TRBJ1-4; the D gene is possibly TRBD1 (5 bases). Per the germline V gene, CDR1 is MNHEY and CDR2 is SMNVEV (reference sequence). This CDR3 is 14 amino acids long. Deletions cut 3 bases from V and 4 bases from J, with 9 bases between. The CDR3 here is CASSLLGDNEKLFF. The CDR3 region has the DNA TGTGCCAGCAGTTTGTTAGGGGATAATGAAAAACTGTTTTTT.

This chain links TRBV7-9 with TRBJ2-7, with D perhaps matching TRBD2 (5 bases). The germline gives CDR1 SEHNR, CDR2 FQNEAQ (reference sequence). Trimming removed 4 bases from V and 3 bases from J, with 16 bases in between. CDR3 size: 15 residues. The CDR3: CASSYVLGTNYEQYF. CDR3 in DNA: TGTGCCAGCAGCTACGTACTAGGAACAAACTACGAGCAGTACTTC. The full variable domain, completed using reference TRBV7-9 and TRBJ2-7, is DTGVSQNPRHKITKRGQNVTFRCDPISEHNRLYWYRQTLGQGPEFLTYFQNEAQLEKSRLLSDRFSAERPKGSFSTLEIQRTEQGDSAMYLCASSYVLGTNYEQYFGPGTRLTVT.

This chain uses TRBV12-3 or TRBV12-4 with TRBJ2-3; D not resolved. The ends were cut back, 6 bases at V and 2 bases at J, with 9 bases in the middle. The CDR3 loop spans 13 amino acids. CDR3 in amino acids: CASSSENTDTQYF. As DNA, the CDR3 is TGTGCCAGCAGCTCCGAGAACACAGATACGCAGTATTTT.

The rearrangement links TRBV10-2 to TRBJ2-3, with 10 bases lining up with TRBD1. V dropped 8 bases and J dropped 2; count of bases not matched to a gene: 13. Germline CDR1 WSHSY, CDR2 SAAADI. The CDR3 is made up of 17 amino acids. As DNA, the CDR3 is TGCGCCAGCGGAGGAGGTTCGACAGGGGGCAACACAGATACGCAGTATTTT. Encoded protein: CASGGGSTGGNTDTQYF.

This clone showed up just a few times. V usage is TRBV28 and J usage is TRBJ2-7, with 8 nucleotides matching TRBD2. V shed 5 bases and J 4 bases; nucleotides not matched to a gene: 10. The CDR3 runs to 15 residues. Germline V CDR1 and CDR2: MDHEN, SYDVKM. The CDR3 region has the DNA TGTGCCAGCAGTGAGGTGGTAGCGGGGCAATACGAGCAGTACTTC. Protein: CASSEVVAGQYEQYF.

This clone was picked up one time. This chain connects TRBV24-1 to TRBJ2-1; 12 bases agree with TRBD1. This CDR3 contains 22 residues. CDR1 is KGHDR and CDR2 is SFDVKD in the germline V gene. With V trimmed by 5 bases and J by 0 bases, 19 bases remained unmatched. The CDR3 spells CATSAGTGGVLAGFRSYNEQFF. In DNA form, the CDR3 reads TGTGCCACCAGTGCCGGGACAGGGGGCGTTCTAGCGGGCTTTCGCTCCTACAATGAGCAGTTCTTC.

The rearrangement joins TRBV24-1 to TRBJ2-1; D perhaps matches TRBD2 (5 bases). V lost 2 bases and J lost 7, with 17 bases in between. CDR3 length equals 16 residues. The germline V gene encodes CDR1 KGHDR and CDR2 SFDVKD. The DNA of the CDR3 is TGTGCCACCAGTGATTCCGTCCGGGAAAGACGGAATGAGCAGTTCTTC. It translates to CATSDSVRERRNEQFF.

V is TRBV28 and J is TRBJ2-5, with 10 bases aligning to TRBD2. The CDR3 has 14 residues. Germline V gene lookup returns CDR1 MDHEN and CDR2 SYDVKM. Trimming at V came to 9 bases and at J to 3 bases, leaving 7 bases not matched to a gene. The CDR3 loop is CASRGLAGEETQYF. CDR3 coding DNA: TGTGCCAGTCGTGGGCTAGCGGGAGAAGAGACCCAGTACTTC.

The V gene is TRBV24-1, the J gene TRBJ1-2, with TRBD1 matching 9 bases. The CDR3 is 16 amino acids. The junction had 11 bases not matched to a gene; V was cut back by 3 bases and J by 7 bases. Germline V gene lookup returns CDR1 KGHDR and CDR2 SFDVKD. CDR3 sequence (DNA): TGTGCCACCAGTGATGGACAGGGGACCACCTATTCTGGCTACACCTTC. The encoded protein is CATSDGQGTTYSGYTF.

This clone was counted once. The chain recombines TRBV3-1 (or the pseudogene TRBV3-2) with TRBJ2-1, with D possibly matching TRBD1 (6 bases). The V gene's germline CDR1 is LGHDT and CDR2 YNNKEL (reference sequence). CDR3 length: 17 residues. The germline V and J ends were trimmed by 0 bases and 8 bases, with 20 bases remaining between them. CDR3 coding DNA: TGTGCCAGCAGCCAAGACCTGACAGGTTGGACGGCTCATGAGCAGTTCTTC. As protein: CASSQDLTGWTAHEQFF.